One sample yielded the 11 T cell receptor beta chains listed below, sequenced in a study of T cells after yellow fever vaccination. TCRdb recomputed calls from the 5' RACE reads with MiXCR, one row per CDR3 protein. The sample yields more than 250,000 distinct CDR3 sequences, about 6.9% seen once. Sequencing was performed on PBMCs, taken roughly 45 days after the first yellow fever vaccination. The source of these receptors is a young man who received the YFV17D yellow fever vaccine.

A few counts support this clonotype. DNA for the CDR3: TGTGCCAGCAGTACCCGGGGGGGGGCCGAAGAGACCCAGTACTTC. Amino acids: CASSTRGGAEETQYF. The chain uses TRBV28 and TRBJ2-5; 8 bases are shared with TRBD2. The CDR3 is 15 amino acids. Germline V CDR1 and CDR2: MDHEN, SYDVKM. The V segment lost 5 bases and the J segment 3 bases; nucleotides outside the gene matches: 8.

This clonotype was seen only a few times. The CDR3 DNA is TGTGCCAGCAGCGGTGTCCAGGGGTTCAATCAGCCCCAGCATTTT. Translating gives CASSGVQGFNQPQHF. The V and J genes are TRBV2 and TRBJ1-5; a possible D gene is TRBD1 (6 bases). V shed 6 bases and J shed 3 bases, with 15 bases lying between them. The CDR3 is made up of 15 amino acids. Looked up from germline, CDR1 is SNHLY and CDR2 is FYNNEI.

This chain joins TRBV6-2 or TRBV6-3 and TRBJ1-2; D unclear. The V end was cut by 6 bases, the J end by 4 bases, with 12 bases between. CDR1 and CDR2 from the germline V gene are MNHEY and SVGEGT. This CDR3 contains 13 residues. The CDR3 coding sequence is TGTGCCAGCAGAACCACGAACGTCTATGGCTACACCTTC. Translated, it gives CASRTTNVYGYTF.

The CDR3 DNA follows: TGTGCCAGCAGTCGGACTAGCGGGGGAGTTGGGGAGACCCAGTACTTC. Translation: CASSRTSGGVGETQYF. This rearrangement joins TRBV12-3 or TRBV12-4 to TRBJ2-5; 13 nucleotides align to TRBD2. V lost 5 bases to trimming and J lost 5 bases; unmatched junction nucleotides: 8. CDR3 size: 16 residues.

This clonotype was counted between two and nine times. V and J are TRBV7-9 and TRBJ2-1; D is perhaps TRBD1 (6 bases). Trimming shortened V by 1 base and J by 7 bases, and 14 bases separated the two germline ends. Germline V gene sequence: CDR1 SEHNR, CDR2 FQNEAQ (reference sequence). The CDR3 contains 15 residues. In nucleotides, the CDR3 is TGTGCCAGCAGCTTAGGGACAGTTTTCGCGAATGAGCAGTTCTTC. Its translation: CASSLGTVFANEQFF.

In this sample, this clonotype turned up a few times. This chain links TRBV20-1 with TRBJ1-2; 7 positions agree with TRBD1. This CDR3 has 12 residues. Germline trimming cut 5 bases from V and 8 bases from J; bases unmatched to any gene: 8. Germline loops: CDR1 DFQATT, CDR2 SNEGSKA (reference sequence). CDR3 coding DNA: TGCAGTGCTTCGGGACAGCAGGTCGGCTACACCTTC. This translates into CSASGQQVGYTF.

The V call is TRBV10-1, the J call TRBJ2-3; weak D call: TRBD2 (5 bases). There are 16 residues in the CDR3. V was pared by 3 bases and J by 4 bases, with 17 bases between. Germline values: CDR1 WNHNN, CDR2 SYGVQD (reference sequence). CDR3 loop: CASSDLSSRAPDTQYF. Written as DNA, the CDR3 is TGCGCCAGCAGTGATTTGAGCTCGAGGGCTCCAGATACGCAGTATTTT.

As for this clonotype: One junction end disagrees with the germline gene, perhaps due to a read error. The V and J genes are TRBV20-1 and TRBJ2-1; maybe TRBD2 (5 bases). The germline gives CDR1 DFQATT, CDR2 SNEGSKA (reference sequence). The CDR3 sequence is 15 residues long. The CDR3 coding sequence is TGCTGTGCGGGCAAGGCGTCGGGATTACGCAATGAGCAGTTCTTC. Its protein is CCAGKASGLRNEQFF.

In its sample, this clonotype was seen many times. In nucleotides, the CDR3 is TGTGCCAGCAGCTTAGGGCAGACAGATACGCAGTATTTT. Translating gives CASSLGQTDTQYF. This sequence joins TRBV7-3 and TRBJ2-3, with D unclear. Germline CDR1 and CDR2: SGHTA and FQGTGA. The CDR3 length is 13 residues. V lost 2 bases, J lost 3 bases, and 6 bases lay in between.

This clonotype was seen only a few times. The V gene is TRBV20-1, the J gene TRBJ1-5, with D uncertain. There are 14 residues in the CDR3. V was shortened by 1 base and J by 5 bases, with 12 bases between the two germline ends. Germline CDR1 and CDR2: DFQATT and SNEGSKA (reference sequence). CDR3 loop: CSARAPGGYQPQHF. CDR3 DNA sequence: TGCAGTGCTAGAGCCCCGGGAGGGTATCAGCCCCAGCATTTT.

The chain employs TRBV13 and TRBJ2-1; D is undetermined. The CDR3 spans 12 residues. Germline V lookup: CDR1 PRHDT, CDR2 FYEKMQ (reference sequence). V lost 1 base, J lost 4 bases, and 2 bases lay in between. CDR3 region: CASSLEYNEQFF. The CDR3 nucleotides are TGTGCCAGCAGCTTAGAATACAATGAGCAGTTCTTC.